The 11 T cell receptor beta chains given below trace back to one sample, sequenced in a study of follicular helper T cells after annual influenza vaccination. The time point is: 2014-2015 season, pre-vaccination. Profiling relied on immunoSEQ multiplex PCR, and the TCRdb table lists in-frame clones only, not all of them. The sample has about 2,700 clones, roughly three quarters seen once; the top ten hold around 1.5%. The source material was CXCR5+ CD38- circulating T follicular helper cells from blood, sampled on the day of influenza vaccination. The subset here: circulating Tfh, non-naive CD4+CXCR5+PD-1+ (ICOS+CD38+ or ICOS-CD38-). These receptors were obtained from an adult who received the influenza vaccine.

This sequence joins TRBV4-1 and TRBJ2-3; 9 bases fit TRBD2. CDR3 size: 16 residues. V lost 0 bases, J lost 5 bases, and 6 bases stayed unmatched. Per the germline V gene, CDR1 is MGHRA and CDR2 is YSYEKL. The CDR3 DNA reads TGCGCCAGCAGCCAAGATTGGCGGGGGGGCTTAGATACGCAGTATTTT. This sequence encodes CASSQDWRGGLDTQYF.

The V and J genes are TRBV7-2 and TRBJ1-2, with 7 bases matching TRBD1. V lost 6 bases to trimming and J lost 2 bases; unmatched junction nucleotides: 6. Germline-derived CDR1 and CDR2 are SGHTA and FQGNSA. The CDR3 has 14 residues. DNA for the CDR3: TGTGCCAGCAGACCGGGACAGCAAAACTATGGCTACACCTTC. Amino acid sequence: CASRPGQQNYGYTF.

The rearrangement joins TRBV7-9 to TRBJ1-6; D gene uncertain. This CDR3 has 14 amino acids. Germline CDR1 is SEHNR and CDR2 is FQNEAQ (reference sequence). Trimming shortened V by 5 bases and J by 4 bases, and 9 bases separated the two germline ends. This chain's CDR3 is CASSTEQYNSPLHF. The CDR3 coding sequence is TGTGCCAGCAGCACCGAACAGTATAATTCACCCCTCCACTTT.

This clone was seen more than once but under ten times. The rearrangement uses TRBV9 and TRBJ1-1; the D is unclear. Germline loops: CDR1 SGDLS, CDR2 YYNGEE. The CDR3 runs to 13 residues. Trimming removed 4 bases at V and 0 bases at J, with 7 bases between. This chain's CDR3 is CASSPNVNTEAFF. CDR3 DNA sequence: TGTGCCAGCAGCCCCAACGTGAACACTGAAGCTTTCTTT.

The sample holds a few counts of this clone. The gene calls are TRBV28 and TRBJ1-5, with no clear D. The CDR3 is made up of 12 amino acids. Trimming removed 8 bases from V and 6 bases from J, with 11 bases in between. The germline V gene has CDR1 MDHEN and CDR2 SYDVKM. The CDR3 reads CASLIPGQPQHF. The CDR3, as DNA: TGTGCCAGCCTTATCCCAGGTCAGCCCCAGCATTTT.

This clone was counted a single time. CDR3 nucleotides: TGTGCCATCAGTGGAACTAGCGGGGGATTCACAGATACGCAGTATTTT. Translation: CAISGTSGGFTDTQYF. The chain is built from TRBV10-3 and TRBJ2-3; 11 bases agree with TRBD2. V was pared by 4 bases and J by 2 bases, with 5 bases of the junction left unmatched. The CDR3 length is 16 residues. Germline CDR1 and CDR2: ENHRY and SYGVKD.

J is TRBJ2-2 and V is TRBV7-2; D is possibly TRBD2 (6 bases). Per germline, CDR1 SGHTA and CDR2 FQGNSA. V gave up 1 base and J gave up 7 bases, with 13 bases separating them. The CDR3 length is 15 residues. CDR3 residues: CASSLDGGSGGELFF. In nucleotides, the CDR3 is TGTGCCAGCAGCTTAGATGGGGGGTCGGGCGGGGAGCTGTTTTTT.

The chain recombines TRBV19 with TRBJ1-5, with 7 bases fitting TRBD1. The CDR3 extends over 15 amino acids. The junction had 6 bases not matched to a gene; V was cut back by 5 bases and J by 2 bases. CDR1 LNHDA and CDR2 SQIVND come from the germline V gene (reference sequence). CDR3 amino acids: CASSLQGSGNQPQHF. CDR3 coding DNA: TGTGCCAGTAGTTTACAGGGGAGTGGCAATCAGCCCCAGCATTTT.

This sequence joins TRBV11-2 and TRBJ2-7; TRBD1 might be the D (6 bases). V shed 4 bases and J shed 0 bases, with 10 bases lying between them. Looked up from germline, CDR1 is SGHAT and CDR2 is FQNNGV. The CDR3 length is 14 residues. This CDR3 reads CASSSRDTSYEQYF. For the CDR3, the DNA is TGTGCCAGCAGCTCCCGGGACACCTCCTACGAGCAGTACTTC.

V and J are TRBV29-1 and TRBJ2-7; D might be TRBD2 (6 bases). V was clipped by 3 bases and J by 5 bases, with 20 bases between them. There are 15 residues in the CDR3. CDR1 SQVTM and CDR2 ANQGSEA come from the germline V gene. The CDR3 DNA reads as TGCAGCGTTGAGGCGCAGGCTGTGCGGGGTAACGAGCAGTACTTC. This encodes CSVEAQAVRGNEQYF.

The chain carries TRBV29-1 and TRBJ1-1; D gene uncertain. Germline-derived CDR1 and CDR2 are SQVTM and ANQGSEA. Deletions cut 4 bases from V and 2 bases from J, with 8 bases between. CDR3 length equals 12 residues. CDR3 nucleotide sequence: TGCAGCGTTGGTAGGGTCAACACTGAAGCTTTCTTT. Protein product: CSVGRVNTEAFF. The full variable domain, completed using reference TRBV29-1 and TRBJ1-1, is SAVISQKPSRDICQRGTSLTIQCQVDSQVTMMFWYRQQPGQSLTLIATANQGSEATYESGFVIDKFPISRPNLTFSTLTVSNMSPEDSSIYLCSVGRVNTEAFFGQGTRLTVV.